The clone carrying this T cell receptor (beta chain) appeared a few times. Its antigen is as yet unknown. This specimen belongs to a study of beta chain features in type 1 diabetes. Study information: No age, gender or cell yield differences were seen between patients and healthy donors. Points from the study as a whole: Within each of all four CD4+ subsets, Type 1 diabetes patients had TCRB CDR3s that were moderately but significantly shorter. The similarity of naive, central memory and Treg TCRB repertoires appeared greater among patients than among healthy donors.

CDR1 MGHDK and CDR2 SYGVNS come from the germline V gene. This CDR3 has 17 residues. The J segment lost 3 bases and the V segment lost 4 bases, leaving 9 bases of the junction unmatched. Of the isolated RNA, all was reverse transcribed, and so the sequenced material was expressed TCRB transcripts. Sequenced by immunoSEQ multiplex PCR; TCRdb stores in-frame clones only, minus some. The sample includes 300,000 to 400,000 clones, approximately 13% of them seen just once. The source material was naive CD4+ T cells from blood. The TCR sequence derives from a woman aged 18-29 years with type 1 diabetes. The V gene is TRBV25-1, the J gene TRBJ2-1; 10 bases are a match to TRBD1. The DNA of the CDR3 is TGTGCCAGCAGTGCCTCCGACAGGGGGCACTTCTACAATGAGCAGTTCTTC. Encoded protein: CASSASDRGHFYNEQFF.